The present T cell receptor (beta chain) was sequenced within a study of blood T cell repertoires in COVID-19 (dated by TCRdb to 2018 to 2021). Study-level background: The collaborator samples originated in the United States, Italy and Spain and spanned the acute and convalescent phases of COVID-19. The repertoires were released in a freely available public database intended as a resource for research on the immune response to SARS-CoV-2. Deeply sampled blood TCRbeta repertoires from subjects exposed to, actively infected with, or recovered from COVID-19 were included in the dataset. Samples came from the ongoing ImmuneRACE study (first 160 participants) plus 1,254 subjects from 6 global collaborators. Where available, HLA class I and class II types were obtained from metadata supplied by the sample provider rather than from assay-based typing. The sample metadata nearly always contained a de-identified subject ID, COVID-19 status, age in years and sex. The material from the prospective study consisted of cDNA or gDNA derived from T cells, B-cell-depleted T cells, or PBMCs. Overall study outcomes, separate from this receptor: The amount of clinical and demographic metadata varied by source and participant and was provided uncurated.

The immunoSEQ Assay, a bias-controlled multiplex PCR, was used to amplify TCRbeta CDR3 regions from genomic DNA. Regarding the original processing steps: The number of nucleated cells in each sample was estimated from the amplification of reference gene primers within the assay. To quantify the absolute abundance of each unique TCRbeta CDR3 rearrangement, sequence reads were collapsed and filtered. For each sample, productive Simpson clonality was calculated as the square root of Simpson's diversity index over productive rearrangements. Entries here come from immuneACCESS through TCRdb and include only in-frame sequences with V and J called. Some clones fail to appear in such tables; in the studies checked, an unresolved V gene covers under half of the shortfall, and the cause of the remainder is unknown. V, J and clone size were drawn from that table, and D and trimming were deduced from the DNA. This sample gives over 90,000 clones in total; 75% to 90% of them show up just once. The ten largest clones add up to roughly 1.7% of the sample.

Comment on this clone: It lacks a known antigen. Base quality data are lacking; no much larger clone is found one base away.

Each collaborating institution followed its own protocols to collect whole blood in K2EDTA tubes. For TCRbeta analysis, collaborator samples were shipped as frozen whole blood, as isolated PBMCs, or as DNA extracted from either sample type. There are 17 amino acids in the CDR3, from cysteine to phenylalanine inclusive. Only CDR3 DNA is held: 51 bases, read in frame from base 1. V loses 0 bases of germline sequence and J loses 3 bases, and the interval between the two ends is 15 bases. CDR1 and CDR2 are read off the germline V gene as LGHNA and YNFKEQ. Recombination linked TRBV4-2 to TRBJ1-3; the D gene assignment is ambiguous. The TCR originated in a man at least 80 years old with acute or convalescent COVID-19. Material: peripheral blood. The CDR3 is CASSQDSPGLVGNTIYF. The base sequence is TGTGCCAGCAGCCAAGATTCTCCGGGATTAGTTGGAAACACCATATATTTT.